Described below is a single TCR beta chain sequence and its context. The antigen remains undetermined. This entry comes from a study of tumor-infiltrating lymphocytes in primary liver carcinoma. Whole-study context: Roughly 3.65 to 7.13 million productive TCRbeta reads came from each sample, comparable across tissue types.

Study-level results: Tumors had a top-250-clone fraction that was significantly higher than blood (p = 0.039). Among top clones, only about 7.5-24% appeared in all five tumor regions.

V lost 7 bases to trimming and J lost 3 bases; unmatched junction nucleotides: 10. The CDR3 has 15 residues. TCR beta cDNA came from about 0.45 ug total RNA, primed with a constant-region primer. Nested multiplex PCR, run for three rounds with slightly modified ARM-PCR, yielded TCR beta libraries. Primers for the first two PCR rounds were TRBV1-TRBV30 forward primers and a C-beta reverse primer (10 cycles per round). Each CDR3 protein gets one entry after TCRdb re-called the multiplex PCR reads with MiXCR. Of 50,000 to 60,000 distinct CDR3 sequences listed, about 77% are singletons. The study co-extracted DNA and RNA from around 20-30 mg of unsorted bulk tissue. Separate regions, five per tumor, were sampled.

Sequencing was performed on liver tumor tissue from sampling region 5. Noted subset: tumor region T5, tumor centre. The chain carries TRBV12-3 or TRBV12-4 and TRBJ2-7; 9 bases are shared with TRBD2. The TCR originated in a man between 35 and 55 years old with primary liver carcinoma and hepatitis B virus infection. Here the CDR3 reads CASTFGGRAFYEQYF. CDR3 bases: TGTGCCAGCACTTTCGGCGGGAGGGCCTTCTACGAGCAGTACTTC.